The 17 T cell receptor beta chains below were found in one sample sequenced in a study of graft-versus-host responses after intestinal transplantation. Their antigen targets remain unknown. The repertoire was sequenced with immunoSEQ multiplex PCR; TCRdb's copy has only in-frame clones and lacks some. The sample carries over 90,000 clones, 80% to 95% recorded once. The input for sequencing was unstimulated CD8+ T cells sorted from spleen or lymph node cells, taken before intestinal transplant. Every receptor here comes from a human donor who received an intestinal transplant.

The rearrangement links TRBV27 to TRBJ2-7; D could derive from TRBD1 or TRBD2 (5 bases each). Germline V CDR1 and CDR2: MNHEY, SMNVEV (reference sequence). The CDR3 runs to 15 residues. Trimming pared 3 bases from V and 2 bases from J, leaving 14 bases between. The CDR3 DNA sequence: TGTGCCAGCAGTTTGGATGGGGACGGGACCTACGAGCAGTACTTC. It is translated as CASSLDGDGTYEQYF.

The genes are TRBV27 and TRBJ2-1, with 8 bases that match TRBD2. Losses at the gene ends were 5 bases for V and 0 bases for J; bases not matched to a gene: 6. The germline gives CDR1 MNHEY, CDR2 SMNVEV (reference sequence). The CDR3 totals 16 residues. The CDR3 sequence: CASSTIAGSSYNEQFF. CDR3 in DNA: TGTGCCAGCAGTACAATAGCGGGGAGCTCCTACAATGAGCAGTTCTTC.

A single count supports this clone. The junction does not match germline at one end; this may be a read error. Other DNA sequences within the sample encode an identical CDR3. The chain combines TRBV5-1 with TRBJ1-2; D perhaps matches TRBD1 (6 bases). The CDR3 totals 11 residues. Germline V gene lookup returns CDR1 SGHRS and CDR2 YFSETQ. The CDR3 bases are TGCGCCAGCAGCTTGGGAGACAGGAACGTTTTC. Protein: CASSLGDRNVF. Together with reference TRBV5-1 and TRBJ1-2, the CDR3 gives the full variable domain: KAGVTQTPRYLIKTRGQQVTLSCSPISGHRSVSWYQQTPGQGLQFLFEYFSETQRNKGNFPGRFSGRQFSNSRSEMNVSTLELGDSALYLCASSLGDRNVFGSGTRLTVV.

V usage is TRBV5-4 and J usage is TRBJ2-7, with a possible D match to TRBD1 (5 bases). Germline assignment: CDR1 SGHNT and CDR2 YYREEE (reference sequence). This CDR3 comprises 14 residues. V was clipped by 5 bases and J by 7 bases, with 19 bases between them. CDR3 DNA: TGTGCCAGCAGGCAACAGGACCTAACCAGTGAGCAGTACTTC. Translating it yields CASRQQDLTSEQYF.

This clone has only one observation. V usage is TRBV7-9 and J usage is TRBJ2-3; 9 nucleotides match TRBD1. Germline V gene data show CDR1 as SEHNR and CDR2 as FQNEAQ (reference sequence). After removal of 1 base from V and 5 bases from J, the junction contained 16 bases not matched to a gene. The CDR3 sequence is 19 residues long. The CDR3 here is CASSLVFWVGTGIEDTQYF. CDR3 in DNA: TGTGCCAGCAGCTTAGTTTTTTGGGTTGGGACAGGGATCGAAGATACGCAGTATTTT.

The chain couples TRBV6-1 to TRBJ1-6; tentatively, D is TRBD1 (5 bases). This CDR3 comprises 16 residues. The germline CDR1 and CDR2 sequences are MNHNS and SASEGT. V lost 4 bases and J 7 bases, leaving 17 bases between the germline ends. The CDR3, as DNA: TGTGCCAGCAGTGCTCCGGCGGCAGGGTTGAATTCACCCCTCCACTTT. Protein: CASSAPAAGLNSPLHF.

The CDR3 DNA is TGCGCCAGCAGCTTGACAGGGGGCTATGGAGAGACCCAGTACTTC. It is translated as CASSLTGGYGETQYF. The chain is built from TRBV5-1 and TRBJ2-5; 9 nucleotides align to TRBD1. J lost 4 bases, V lost 1 base, and 5 bases had no gene match. From germline, CDR1 is SGHRS and CDR2 YFSETQ. This CDR3 is 15 amino acids long. The full variable domain, completed using reference TRBV5-1 and TRBJ2-5, is KAGVTQTPRYLIKTRGQQVTLSCSPISGHRSVSWYQQTPGQGLQFLFEYFSETQRNKGNFPGRFSGRQFSNSRSEMNVSTLELGDSALYLCASSLTGGYGETQYFGPGTRLLVL.

The chain uses TRBV2 and TRBJ1-2, with TRBD1 matching over 7 bases. Germline loops: CDR1 SNHLY, CDR2 FYNNEI. The CDR3 covers 9 residues. V was pared by 10 bases and J by 7 bases, with 0 bases of the junction left unmatched. This CDR3 is CATGGGYTF. The CDR3 DNA sequence: TGTGCCACAGGGGGTGGCTACACCTTC.

Written as DNA, the CDR3 is TGTGCCTGGGGGGATAGCAATCAGCCCCAGCATTTT. Protein: CAWGDSNQPQHF. This chain uses TRBV30 with TRBJ1-5; D unresolved. The CDR3 runs 12 residues. Trimming stripped 5 bases from V and 0 bases from J, with 5 bases between. Germline values: CDR1 GTSNPN, CDR2 SVGIG (reference sequence).

This clone was recorded once. V and J are TRBV11-2 and TRBJ1-2; D is ambiguous. In germline, CDR1 is SGHAT, CDR2 FQNNGV. The CDR3 has 16 residues. Trimming took off 1 base at V and 4 bases at J, with 16 bases between the two ends. The CDR3 sequence is CASSLGSNDRVYGYTF. CDR3 coding DNA: TGTGCCAGCAGCTTAGGATCCAACGACCGAGTCTATGGCTACACCTTC.

This chain uses TRBV25-1 with TRBJ1-5; D unresolved. The CDR3 is 15 residues long. Germline-derived CDR1 and CDR2 are MGHDK and SYGVNS. V was pared by 3 bases and J by 4 bases, with 13 bases between. CDR3 bases: TGTGCCAGCAGTGATGTCGGCAGTCCTAATCAGCCCCAGCATTTT. Translation gives CASSDVGSPNQPQHF.

The chain employs TRBV27 and TRBJ1-2, with 7 bases lining up with TRBD1. This CDR3 spans 17 amino acids. The V gene end was trimmed by 5 bases and the J gene end by 5 bases; junction bases not matched to a gene: 17. Germline-derived CDR1 and CDR2 are MNHEY and SMNVEV (reference sequence). The CDR3 spells CASSPAAVGGVGYGYTF. The CDR3 bases are TGTGCCAGCAGTCCGGCCGCGGTAGGGGGCGTAGGATATGGCTACACCTTC.

V usage is TRBV27 and J usage is TRBJ1-2, with 9 bases matching TRBD1. Trimming took 0 bases from V and 8 from J; bases not matched to a gene: 7. The germline gives CDR1 MNHEY, CDR2 SMNVEV (reference sequence). This CDR3 is built from 15 residues. The CDR3 protein is CASSLSGGTGPGYTF. DNA of the CDR3: TGTGCCAGCAGTTTATCGGGGGGGACAGGGCCCGGCTACACCTTC.

This chain links TRBV2 with TRBJ2-3, with TRBD2 matching 9 bases. V lost 4 bases, J lost 2 bases, and 7 bases stayed unmatched. The germline CDR1 and CDR2 sequences are SNHLY and FYNNEI. This CDR3 comprises 16 residues. The DNA for the CDR3 is TGTGCCAGCAGTGTGGTAGCGGGAGACCACACAGATACGCAGTATTTT. This translates into CASSVVAGDHTDTQYF.

V is TRBV6-5 and J is TRBJ1-1; 8 bases align to TRBD1. Trimming took 6 bases from V and 1 from J; bases not matched to a gene: 4. The CDR3 is 14 amino acids. Germline CDR1 reads MNHEY; CDR2 reads SVGAGI. CDR3 residues: CASRVDRGNTEAFF. CDR3 bases: TGTGCCAGCAGAGTAGACAGGGGGAACACTGAAGCTTTCTTT.

The rearrangement joins TRBV27 to TRBJ2-7; 11 bases are a match to TRBD2. Unmatched junction bases numbered 4, after V lost 4 bases and J lost 2 bases. CDR1 is MNHEY, CDR2 SMNVEV, per germline (reference sequence). CDR3 length: 15 residues. CDR3 in DNA: TGTGCCAGCAGTTCACTAGCGGGGGAAACCTACGAGCAGTACTTC. Protein product: CASSSLAGETYEQYF.

In its sample, this clone was seen a few times. The CDR3, as DNA: TGTGCCAGTAGTAACAGGGTTTCACCCCTCCACTTT. This translates into CASSNRVSPLHF. V and J are TRBV19 and TRBJ1-6; a possible D gene is TRBD1 (6 bases). Germline CDR1 and CDR2: LNHDA and SQIVND (reference sequence). CDR3 length: 12 residues. Trimming took off 4 bases at V and 9 bases at J, with 7 bases between the two ends.